A single sample is the source of the 7 T cell receptor beta chains below, sequenced in a study of blood T cell repertoires in COVID-19. The method was immunoSEQ multiplex PCR; TCRdb's version includes in-frame clones alone and lacks a portion of them. Counted here are about 330,000 clones, around 86% occurring once; the ten biggest clones make up 1.5% to 2%. Material: peripheral blood. These receptors were taken from a woman between 45 and 65 years old with acute or convalescent COVID-19.

The rearrangement links TRBV9 to TRBJ2-3; 8 bases match TRBD2. This CDR3 comprises 17 residues. Germline lookup yields CDR1 SGDLS and CDR2 YYNGEE. Trimming removed 0 bases from V and 3 bases from J; junction bases left unmatched: 9. The CDR3 is CASSVASGGGFTDTQYF. The CDR3 DNA is TGTGCCAGCAGCGTAGCTTCGGGAGGGGGGTTTACAGATACGCAGTATTTT. Full variable domain (outside the CDR3, taken from reference TRBV9 and TRBJ2-3): DSGVTQTPKHLITATGQRVTLRCSPRSGDLSVYWYQQSLDQGLQFLIQYYNGEERAKGNILERFSAQQFPDLHSELNLSSLELGDSALYFCASSVASGGGFTDTQYFGPGTRLTVL.

The rearrangement links TRBV9 to TRBJ2-2; possible D gene TRBD2, 6 bases. The V gene's germline CDR1 is SGDLS and CDR2 YYNGEE. V was shortened by 0 bases and J by 3 bases, with 9 bases between the two germline ends. The CDR3 consists of 15 residues. DNA for the CDR3: TGTGCCAGCAGCGTAGCTCCGGGGGACACCGGGGAGCTGTTTTTT. Translation gives CASSVAPGDTGELFF.

V and J are TRBV7-2 and TRBJ2-3; tentative D call: TRBD2 (5 bases). V was pared by 5 bases and J by 6 bases, with 18 bases between. The CDR3 contains 15 residues. Germline-derived CDR1 and CDR2 are SGHTA and FQGNSA. As DNA, the CDR3 is TGTGCCAGCAGCCTCGGCGGACTCCCCGCCGATACGCAGTATTTT. Encoded protein: CASSLGGLPADTQYF.

This clone has a single count. CDR3 in DNA: TGTGCCAGCAGTGAGGTGAACCTGAGGGAGCAGTACTTC. It translates to CASSEVNLREQYF. The V and J genes are TRBV6-1 and TRBJ2-7; D not certain. V gave up 3 bases and J gave up 7 bases, with 13 bases separating them. The germline V gene encodes CDR1 MNHNS and CDR2 SASEGT. The CDR3 is made up of 13 amino acids.

V usage is TRBV3-1 (or the pseudogene TRBV3-2) and J usage is TRBJ1-1; D remains unclear. Germline V lookup: CDR1 LGHDT, CDR2 YNNKEL (reference sequence). There are 12 residues in the CDR3. Trimming took 7 bases from V and 2 from J, leaving 8 bases between them. Here the CDR3 reads CASTYSNTEAFF. CDR3 nucleotide sequence: TGTGCCAGCACCTATAGTAACACTGAAGCTTTCTTT.

The J gene is TRBJ2-3, the V gene TRBV29-1; tentative D call: TRBD1 (5 bases). CDR3 length equals 13 residues. Germline values: CDR1 SQVTM, CDR2 ANQGSEA. V lost 3 bases and J lost 4, with 11 bases in between. For the CDR3, the DNA is TGCAGCGTTGATGAACAGGCGGCAGATACGCAGTATTTT. Its protein is CSVDEQAADTQYF.

This sequence joins TRBV19 and TRBJ2-3, with 8 bases that match TRBD2. The V gene end was trimmed by 5 bases and the J gene end by 4 bases; junction bases not matched to a gene: 5. This CDR3 comprises 14 residues. Germline assignment: CDR1 LNHDA and CDR2 SQIVND (reference sequence). This CDR3 reads CASSAYGGADTQYF. The CDR3 DNA follows: TGTGCCAGTAGTGCATACGGGGGGGCAGATACGCAGTATTTT.